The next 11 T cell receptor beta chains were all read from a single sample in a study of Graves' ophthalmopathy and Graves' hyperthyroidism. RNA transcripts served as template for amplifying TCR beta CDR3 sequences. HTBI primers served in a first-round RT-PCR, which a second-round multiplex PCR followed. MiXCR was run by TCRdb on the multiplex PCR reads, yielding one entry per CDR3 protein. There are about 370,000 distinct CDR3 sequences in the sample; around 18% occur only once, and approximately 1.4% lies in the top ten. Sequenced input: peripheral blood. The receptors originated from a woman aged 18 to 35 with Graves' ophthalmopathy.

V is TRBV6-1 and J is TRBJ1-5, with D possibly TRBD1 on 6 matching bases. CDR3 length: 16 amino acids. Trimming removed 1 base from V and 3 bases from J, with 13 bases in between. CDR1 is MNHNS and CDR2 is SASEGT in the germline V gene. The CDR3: CASSEDPDRNNQPQHF. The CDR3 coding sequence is TGTGCCAGCAGTGAAGACCCCGACAGGAACAATCAGCCCCAGCATTTT.

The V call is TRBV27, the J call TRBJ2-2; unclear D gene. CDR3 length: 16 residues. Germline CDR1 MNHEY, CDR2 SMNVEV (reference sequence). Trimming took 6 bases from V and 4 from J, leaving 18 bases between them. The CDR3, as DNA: TGTGCCAGCAGCCCAGGCCTAGTCCGCCTCACCGGGGAGCTGTTTTTT. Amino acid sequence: CASSPGLVRLTGELFF.

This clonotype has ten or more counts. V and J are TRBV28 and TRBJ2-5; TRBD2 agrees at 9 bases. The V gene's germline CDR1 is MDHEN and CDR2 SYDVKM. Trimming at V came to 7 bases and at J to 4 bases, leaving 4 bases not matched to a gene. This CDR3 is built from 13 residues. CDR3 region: CASIGAGGETQYF. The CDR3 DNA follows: TGTGCCAGCATAGGAGCGGGAGGAGAGACCCAGTACTTC.

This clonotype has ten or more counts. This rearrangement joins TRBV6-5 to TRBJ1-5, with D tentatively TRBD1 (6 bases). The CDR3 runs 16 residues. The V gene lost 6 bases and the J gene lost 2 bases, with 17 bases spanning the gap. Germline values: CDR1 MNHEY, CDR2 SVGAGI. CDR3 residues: CASRAGGATGNQPQHF. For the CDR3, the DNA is TGTGCCAGCAGGGCCGGGGGGGCGACTGGCAATCAGCCCCAGCATTTT.

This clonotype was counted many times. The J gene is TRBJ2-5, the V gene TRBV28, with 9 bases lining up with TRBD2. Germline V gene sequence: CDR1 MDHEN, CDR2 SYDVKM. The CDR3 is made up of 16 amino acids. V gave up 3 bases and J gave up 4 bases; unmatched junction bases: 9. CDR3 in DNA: TGTGCCAGCAGTTTTTGGAGGCGGGAGGGCCGAGAGACCCAGTACTTC. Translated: CASSFWRREGRETQYF.

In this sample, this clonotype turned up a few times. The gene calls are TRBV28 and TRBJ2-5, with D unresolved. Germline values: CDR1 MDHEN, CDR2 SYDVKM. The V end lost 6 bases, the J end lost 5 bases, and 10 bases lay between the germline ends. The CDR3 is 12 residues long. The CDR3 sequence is CASSYPRETQYF. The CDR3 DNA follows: TGTGCCAGCAGCTATCCCCGGGAGACCCAGTACTTC.

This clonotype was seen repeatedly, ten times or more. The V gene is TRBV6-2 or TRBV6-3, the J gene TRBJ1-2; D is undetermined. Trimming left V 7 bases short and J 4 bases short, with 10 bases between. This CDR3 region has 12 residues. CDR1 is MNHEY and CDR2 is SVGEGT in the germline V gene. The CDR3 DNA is TGTGCCAGCAAGGGCAGACCCTATGGCTACACCTTC. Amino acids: CASKGRPYGYTF.

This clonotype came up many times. The CDR3, as DNA: TGTGCCATCAGTGACGACAGCCTTTACACTGAAGCTTTCTTT. This translates into CAISDDSLYTEAFF. The gene calls are TRBV10-3 and TRBJ1-1, with D perhaps TRBD1 (5 bases). Germline assignment: CDR1 ENHRY and CDR2 SYGVKD. The CDR3 covers 14 residues. Trimming took 3 bases from V and 3 from J, leaving 11 bases between them.

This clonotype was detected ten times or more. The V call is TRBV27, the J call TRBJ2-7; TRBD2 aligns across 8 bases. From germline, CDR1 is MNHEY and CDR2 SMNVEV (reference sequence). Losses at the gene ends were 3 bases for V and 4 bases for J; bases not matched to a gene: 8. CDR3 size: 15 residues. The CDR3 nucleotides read TGTGCCAGCAGTTTCCAAGCGGGGGCGGGATACGAGCAGTACTTC. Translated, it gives CASSFQAGAGYEQYF.

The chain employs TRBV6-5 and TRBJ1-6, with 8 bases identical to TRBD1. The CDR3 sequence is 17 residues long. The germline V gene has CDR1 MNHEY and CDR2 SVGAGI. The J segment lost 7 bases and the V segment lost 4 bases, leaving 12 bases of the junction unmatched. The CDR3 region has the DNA TGTGCCAGCAGTTCCCTAGGACAGGGCATGGGGAATTCACCCCTCCACTTT. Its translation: CASSSLGQGMGNSPLHF.

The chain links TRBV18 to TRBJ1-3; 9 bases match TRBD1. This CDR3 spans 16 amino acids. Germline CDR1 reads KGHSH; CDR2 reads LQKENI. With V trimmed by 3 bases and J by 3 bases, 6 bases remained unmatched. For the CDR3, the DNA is TGTGCCAGCTCACCCAAAGGGACAGGGAATGGAAACACCATATATTTT. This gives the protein CASSPKGTGNGNTIYF. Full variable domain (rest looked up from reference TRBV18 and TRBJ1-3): NAGVMQNPRHLVRRRGQEARLRCSPMKGHSHVYWYRQLPEEGLKFMVYLQKENIIDESGMPKERFSAEFPKEGPSILRIQQVVRGDSAAYFCASSPKGTGNGNTIYFGEGSWLTVV.